This is a list of T cell receptor beta chains from one sample in a study of CD8 T cells in Susac syndrome. TCRdb processed the immunoSEQ multiplex PCR reads anew with MiXCR; each CDR3 protein has one entry. This sample has 77,000 or so distinct CDR3 sequences, with around 93% found just once. The sequencing sample was made of CD4+ T cells from PBMCs. The receptors stem from a human donor with Susac syndrome. Each CDR3 is given with its conserved first and last residue. A D gene is named only where the DNA matches it firmly. Size is stated for part of the rows, as once, few or many counts, or as a class when the clone is expanded.

>TRBJ1-5|TRBD1|NA|TRBV20-1
TGCAGTGCTAACCAGGGGGCTGAATATAGTCAGCCCCAGCATTTT
CSANQGAEYSQPQHF
>TRBJ2-1|NA|NA|TRBV4-3
TGCGCCAGCAGCCAAGACAATGAGCAGTTCTTC
CASSQDNEQFF
>TRBJ2-2|NA|NA|TRBV4-1
TGCGCCAGCAGCCAAGAAGCCCGGTTTACCGGGGAGCTGTTTTTT
CASSQEARFTGELFF
>TRBJ1-2|NA|NA|TRBV5-1
TGCGCCAGCAGCCTAACAGGCCAAACGTATGGCTACACCTTC
CASSLTGQTYGYTF
>TRBJ2-5|NA|NA|TRBV5-4
TGTGCCAGCAGCTTGAGGGGGGGAGAGACCCAGTACTTC
CASSLRGGETQYF
>TRBJ1-6|NA|NA|TRBV25-1
TGTGCCAGCAGTGAGAGTCAGGGGTCAACCTATAATTCACCCCTCCACTTT
CASSESQGSTYNSPLHF
>TRBJ2-2|NA|NA|TRBV6-5
TGTGCCAGCCGAGTTGGGGGGAACACCGGGGAGCTGTTTTTT
CASRVGGNTGELFF
>TRBJ2-3|TRBD2|NA|TRBV5-1
TGCGCCAGCAGCTTGACCACCGGGACTAGCGGGAGTTCGCAGTATTTT
CASSLTTGTSGSSQYF
>TRBJ2-3|TRBD2|few|TRBV7-2
TGTGCCAGCAGCCCGGAAAGGACTAGCGGAAGCACAGATACGCAGTATTTT
CASSPERTSGSTDTQYF
>TRBJ2-5|TRBD2|NA|TRBV9
TGTGCCAGCAGCGTCGGACTAGCGCAGACGACAAGCCAAGAGACCCAGTACTTC
CASSVGLAQTTSQETQYF
>TRBJ1-5|NA|once|TRBV12-3/TRBV12-4
TGTGCCAGCAGTGTACGGGGGAAGGGCAATCAGCCCCAGCATTTT
CASSVRGKGNQPQHF
>TRBJ2-3|NA|once|TRBV9
TGTGCCAGCAGCGTAGCCCCCACAGATACGCAGTATTTT
CASSVAPTDTQYF
>TRBJ1-3|NA|few|TRBV12-3/TRBV12-4
TGTGCCAGCAGTTTGTCGGGCTCTGGAAACACCATATATTTT
CASSLSGSGNTIYF
>TRBJ1-5|TRBD1|NA|TRBV20-1
TGCAGTGCCCCCGGTTGGCCCGGGACAGGGCCTCAGCCCCAGCATTTT
CSAPGWPGTGPQPQHF
>TRBJ2-3|NA|NA|TRBV7-6
TGTGCCAGCAGCCGAGCCCCAGCGTCCACAGATACGCAGTATTTT
CASSRAPASTDTQYF
>TRBJ1-1|NA|NA|TRBV3-1
TGTGCCAGCAGCCAAGGGGTTTTGGGGAACACTGAAGCTTTCTTT
CASSQGVLGNTEAFF
>TRBJ1-3|NA|NA|TRBV30
TGTGCCTGGAACCCCGGATTCTCTGGAAACACCATATATTTT
CAWNPGFSGNTIYF
>TRBJ1-5|NA|NA|TRBV28
TGTGCCAGCCAGGGAATCAATAGCAATCAGCCCCAGCATTTT
CASQGINSNQPQHF
>TRBJ2-5|NA|NA|TRBV18
TGTGCCAGCTCACCACCCCTAGCAGCCCTTGCAGAGACCCAGTACTTC
CASSPPLAALAETQYF
>TRBJ2-7|TRBD1|NA|TRBV3-1
TGTGCCAGCAGCCGGGACAGCTTCTCCTACGAGCAGTACTTC
CASSRDSFSYEQYF
>TRBJ2-5|NA|NA|TRBV5-1
TGCGCCAGCAGCTTGCCGGGAGCCTACCAAGAGACCCAGTACTTC
CASSLPGAYQETQYF
>TRBJ2-2|NA|NA|TRBV6-1
TGTGCCAGCAGTGAAAGGAGGGTTGAGACCGGGGAGCTGTTTTTT
CASSERRVETGELFF
>TRBJ2-3|TRBD2|NA|TRBV4-2
TGTGCCAGCAGCCGCAGCCGGGACTACGCCACAGATACGCAGTATTTT
CASSRSRDYATDTQYF
>TRBJ2-1|TRBD1|once|TRBV30
TGTGCCTGGACACCGGGACAGGGGGTCAATGAGCAGTTCTTC
CAWTPGQGVNEQFF
>TRBJ2-5|TRBD2|NA|TRBV20-1
TGCAGTGCTAGTTCGAGCGGGAGCTCCTGGTACCAAGAGACCCAGTACTTC
CSASSSGSSWYQETQYF
>TRBJ1-1|NA|NA|TRBV27
TGTGCCAGCAGTTTATTTGGGGGCCCGAACACTGAAGCTTTCTTT
CASSLFGGPNTEAFF
>TRBJ1-4|NA|NA|TRBV4-2
TGTGCCAGCAGCCCTGCTCCTGAAAAACTGTTTTTT
CASSPAPEKLFF
>TRBJ2-1|TRBD2|NA|TRBV11-2
TGTGCCAGCACCCAGTCGGCTAGCGGGATAGATGAGCAGTTCTTC
CASTQSASGIDEQFF
>TRBJ2-2|NA|NA|TRBV7-3
TGTGCCAGCAGCTCCGCCGGAGCAGGGTCTACCGGGGAGCTGTTTTTT
CASSSAGAGSTGELFF
>TRBJ1-5|NA|NA|TRBV29-1
TGCAGCGTTACGGGCAGCACAAACAATCAGCCCCAGCATTTT
CSVTGSTNNQPQHF
>TRBJ2-1|NA|NA|TRBV7-9
TGTGCCAGCAGTTACGACAATGAGCAGTTCTTC
CASSYDNEQFF
>TRBJ2-1|NA|NA|TRBV19
TGTGCCAGTAGTATAGATTTGTATGAGCAGTTCTTC
CASSIDLYEQFF
>TRBJ2-7|NA|NA|TRBV20-1
TGCAGTGCTAGAGGCCTAGTGAGTGAGCAGTACTTC
CSARGLVSEQYF
>TRBJ2-7|TRBD2|NA|TRBV6-2/TRBV6-3
TGTGCCAGCAGGCCCCTAGCGGGAGATTACGAGCAGTACTTC
CASRPLAGDYEQYF
>TRBJ1-1|TRBD1|NA|TRBV28
TGTGCCAGCAGTCCCCCCAGACAGGGGTCAACGTTAGCTTTCTTT
CASSPPRQGSTLAFF
>TRBJ2-1|TRBD2|once|TRBV28
TGTGCCAGCAACCGGGGGACTAGCGGCGAGTTCTTC
CASNRGTSGEFF
>TRBJ2-1|TRBD2|once|TRBV24-1
TGTGCCACCAGTGACCCTAGCGGGGACTACAATGAGCAGTTCTTC
CATSDPSGDYNEQFF
>TRBJ2-7|NA|NA|TRBV6-5
TGTGCCAGCAGTTACTCTGGGGACCGAGTCTACGAGCAGTACTTC
CASSYSGDRVYEQYF
>TRBJ2-5|NA|NA|TRBV6-2/TRBV6-3
TGTGCCAGCAGTTACTCCTGGGCCCAGGGACAGACCCAGTACTTC
CASSYSWAQGQTQYF